This T cell receptor beta chain stems from a study of T cell responses to AZD1222 COVID-19 vaccine. Study context: Second-dose recipients at about 4 or about 12 weeks were treated as one pooled group. Study conclusions and caveats: Repertoire sampling was restricted to post-peak T cell response timepoints. Spike-specific TCRs gained breadth and depth after people received two AZD1222 doses. Vaccine-related CD4 TCRs covered spike, predominating at 160-218 and 743-854.

Concerning this clone: The antigen is undetermined.

The repertoire was sequenced with immunoSEQ multiplex PCR; TCRdb's copy has only in-frame clones and lacks some. The sample carries about 84,000 clones, about 85% recorded once. This sample comprised peripheral blood, obtained on day 0 of AZD1222 vaccination. The TCR was taken from an adult in good health.

The CDR3 bases are TGCAGTGCCAGTTGGTCAGCGGGAGTAGAAACAGATACGCAGTATTTT. Amino acids: CSASWSAGVETDTQYF. V usage is TRBV20-1 and J usage is TRBJ2-3, with 8 nucleotides matching TRBD2. The ends lost 6 bases at V and 3 bases at J; junction bases unmatched: 14. Germline CDR1 reads DFQATT; CDR2 reads SNEGSKA (reference sequence). The CDR3 length is 16 residues.